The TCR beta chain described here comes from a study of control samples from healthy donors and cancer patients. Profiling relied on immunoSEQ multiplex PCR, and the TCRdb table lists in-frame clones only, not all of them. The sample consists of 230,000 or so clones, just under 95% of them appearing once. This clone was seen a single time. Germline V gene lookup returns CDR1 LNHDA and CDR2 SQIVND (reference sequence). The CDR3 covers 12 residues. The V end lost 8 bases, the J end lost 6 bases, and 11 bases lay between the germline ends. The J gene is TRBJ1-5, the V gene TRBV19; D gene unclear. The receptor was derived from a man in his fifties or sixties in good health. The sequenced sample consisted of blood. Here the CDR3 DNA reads TGTGCCAGTTCCATGGGGTTTCAGCCCCAGCATTTT. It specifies CASSMGFQPQHF.